This T cell receptor (beta chain) was captured in a study of blood T cell repertoires in COVID-19. The V end lost 2 bases, the J end lost 0 bases, and 14 bases lay between the germline ends. CDR3 length: 16 amino acids. CDR1 is MNHNY and CDR2 is SVGAGI in the germline V gene (reference sequence). Sequenced by immunoSEQ multiplex PCR; TCRdb stores in-frame clones only, minus some. This table has about 170,000 clones, roughly 70% appearing once. The clonotype comes from a woman older than 75 with acute or convalescent COVID-19. The chain recombines TRBV6-6 with TRBJ2-7; tentatively, D is TRBD1 (6 bases). The sequencing input was peripheral blood. CDR3 coding DNA: TGTGCCAGCAGTTACCCTACAGGGCCTAGCTCCTACGAGCAGTACTTC. Its protein product is CASSYPTGPSSYEQYF.